This passage covers 21 T cell receptor beta chains from one sample sequenced in a study of cytomegalovirus exposure and HLA in healthy donors. Here immunoSEQ multiplex PCR was the method, and the copy in TCRdb shows in-frame clones only, minus some. The sample lists around 300,000 clones; roughly 85% were seen once. Sample: PBMCs. The receptors come from a woman younger than 35 in good health and CMV-seronegative.

The rearrangement links TRBV5-1 to TRBJ2-5, with 9 bases identical to TRBD2. V was pared by 4 bases and J by 4 bases, with 11 bases of the junction left unmatched. The CDR3 runs 16 residues. CDR1 is SGHRS, CDR2 YFSETQ, per germline. CDR3 protein: CASSVTLAGAGETQYF. The CDR3 DNA sequence: TGCGCCAGCAGCGTAACCTTAGCGGGAGCGGGAGAGACCCAGTACTTC.

V usage is TRBV7-9 and J usage is TRBJ1-1; D possibly corresponds to TRBD1 (6 bases). The CDR3 consists of 14 residues. Germline assignment: CDR1 SEHNR and CDR2 FQNEAQ (reference sequence). The V end was cut by 5 bases, the J end by 4 bases, with 14 bases between. The CDR3 DNA sequence: TGTGCCAGCAGCCTCGTCTGGGGGCCCACTGAAGCTTTCTTT. Protein product: CASSLVWGPTEAFF.

This clone was detected only once. The chain couples TRBV6-6 to TRBJ2-5, with a possible D match to TRBD1 (7 bases). With 7 bases removed from V and 2 bases from J, the gap between germline ends came to 14 bases. CDR3 length equals 14 residues. The germline V gene has CDR1 MNHNY and CDR2 SVGAGI (reference sequence). CDR3 bases: TGTGCCAGCAACCCAGGGGGGTTTCAAGAGACCCAGTACTTC. It specifies CASNPGGFQETQYF.

This sequence joins TRBV2 and TRBJ1-1; the D gene is possibly TRBD1 (5 bases). In germline, CDR1 is SNHLY, CDR2 FYNNEI. This CDR3 spans 11 amino acids. Deletions cut 4 bases from V and 6 bases from J, with 6 bases between. CDR3 coding DNA: TGTGCCAGCAGTGCCAGGGCTGAAGCTTTCTTT. It specifies CASSARAEAFF. Drawing the rest from reference TRBV2 and TRBJ1-1, the complete variable domain is EPEVTQTPSHQVTQMGQEVILRCVPISNHLYFYWYRQILGQKVEFLVSFYNNEISEKSEIFDDQFSVERPDGSNFTLKIRSTKLEDSAMYFCASSARAEAFFGQGTRLTVV.

This sequence joins TRBV30 and TRBJ2-7, with a possible D match to TRBD2 (5 bases). The CDR3 consists of 12 residues. Trimming left V 4 bases short and J 3 bases short, with 10 bases between. CDR1 is GTSNPN, CDR2 SVGIG, per germline (reference sequence). The CDR3 DNA reads as TGTGCCTGGACCGGACTGATCTACGAGCAGTACTTC. As protein: CAWTGLIYEQYF.

V and J are TRBV11-2 and TRBJ2-7; TRBD2 matches at 9 bases. Germline CDR1 reads SGHAT; CDR2 reads FQNNGV. The CDR3 covers 16 residues. V shed 2 bases and J 3 bases; nucleotides not matched to a gene: 8. The CDR3 loop is CASSLFQLAGGYEQYF. The CDR3 DNA reads TGTGCCAGCAGCTTATTCCAACTAGCGGGTGGCTACGAGCAGTACTTC.

This clone appeared a few times. This chain links TRBV7-6 with TRBJ1-4; TRBD1 agrees at 7 bases. The germline V gene has CDR1 SGHVS and CDR2 FNYEAQ. The CDR3 contains 15 residues. V dropped 5 bases and J dropped 3; count of bases not matched to a gene: 6. The CDR3, as DNA: TGTGCCAGCAGCCTTTCGGGGACAGCTAATGAAAAACTGTTTTTT. It yields the protein CASSLSGTANEKLFF.

This chain joins TRBV28 and TRBJ1-6; D perhaps matches TRBD1 (5 bases). Trimming removed 8 bases at V and 0 bases at J, with 14 bases between. The CDR3 has 16 amino acids. CDR1 MDHEN and CDR2 SYDVKM come from the germline V gene. The CDR3 loop reads CASWGSGSSYNSPLHF. In nucleotides, the CDR3 is TGTGCCAGCTGGGGGAGCGGGAGCTCCTATAATTCACCCCTCCACTTT.

The chain uses TRBV4-3 and TRBJ2-2, with unresolved D. The CDR3 extends over 13 amino acids. Germline CDR1 and CDR2: LGHNA and YSLEER. The V end was cut by 0 bases, the J end by 6 bases, with 5 bases between. CDR3 bases: TGCGCCAGCAGCCAAGATAGAGCCGGGGAGCTGTTTTTT. It specifies CASSQDRAGELFF.

The J gene is TRBJ2-7, the V gene TRBV28, with D tentatively TRBD2 (6 bases). The CDR3 runs to 19 residues. V lost 4 bases, J lost 2 bases, and 27 bases lay in between. The germline V gene has CDR1 MDHEN and CDR2 SYDVKM. CDR3 sequence reads: CASSSHLPGLPEGPYEQYF. Written as DNA, the CDR3 is TGTGCCAGCAGTTCCCACTTGCCGGGACTCCCCGAGGGACCCTACGAGCAGTACTTC.

The V and J genes are TRBV6-5 and TRBJ1-1; no reliable D call. The germline V and J ends were trimmed by 4 bases and 5 bases, with 11 bases remaining between them. Germline CDR1 is MNHEY and CDR2 is SVGAGI. The CDR3 is 13 residues long. The CDR3 coding sequence is TGTGCCAGCAGTTTCGCCGAGGGAACTGAAGCTTTCTTT. Protein: CASSFAEGTEAFF.

The chain joins TRBV19 to TRBJ1-1; a weak D match, TRBD1 (5 bases). Germline V lookup: CDR1 LNHDA, CDR2 SQIVND (reference sequence). V lost 2 bases and J lost 5, with 12 bases in between. The CDR3 runs to 14 residues. The DNA for the CDR3 is TGTGCCAGTAGTATACAGGGTGGGGGGACTGAAGCTTTCTTT. Translated: CASSIQGGGTEAFF.

This rearrangement joins TRBV11-3 to TRBJ1-2, with D perhaps TRBD1 (6 bases). V was clipped by 7 bases and J by 2 bases, with 14 bases between them. This CDR3 spans 14 amino acids. The germline CDR1 and CDR2 sequences are SGHNT and YENEEA. The CDR3 sequence: CASTPTGLNYGYTF. The DNA of the CDR3 is TGTGCCAGCACCCCAACAGGGTTGAACTATGGCTACACCTTC.

The chain joins TRBV4-3 to TRBJ2-7; TRBD2 matches 7 bases. There are 14 residues in the CDR3. The V gene's germline CDR1 is LGHNA and CDR2 YSLEER. J gave up 5 bases and V 3 bases, and 7 bases lay outside the gene matches. CDR3: CASSQGGGEDEQYF. The CDR3 nucleotides are TGCGCCAGCAGCCAGGGCGGGGGTGAAGACGAGCAGTACTTC.

This clone was seen a few times. The V and J genes are TRBV5-1 and TRBJ1-2; 7 positions agree with TRBD1. The CDR3 spans 15 residues. The junction had 6 bases not matched to a gene; V was cut back by 0 bases and J by 4 bases. Per the germline V gene, CDR1 is SGHRS and CDR2 is YFSETQ. CDR3 amino acids: CASSLAGTVTYGYTF. In DNA form, the CDR3 reads TGCGCCAGCAGCTTGGCAGGGACAGTCACCTATGGCTACACCTTC.

This clone was counted a few times. The rearrangement uses TRBV19 and TRBJ2-3, with D unresolved. V lost 3 bases and J 1 base, leaving 5 bases between the germline ends. The CDR3 sequence is 13 residues long. Germline loops: CDR1 LNHDA, CDR2 SQIVND (reference sequence). CDR3 nucleotides: TGTGCCAGTAGTATCTCTGGCACAGATACGCAGTATTTT. Its translation: CASSISGTDTQYF. Filled out from reference TRBV19 and TRBJ2-3, the complete variable domain reads DGGITQSPKYLFRKEGQNVTLSCEQNLNHDAMYWYRQDPGQGLRLIYYSQIVNDFQKGDIAEGYSVSREKKESFPLTVTSAQKNPTAFYLCASSISGTDTQYFGPGTRLTVL.

CDR3 sequence reads: CASRGRDRDSEKLFF. CDR3 coding DNA: TGTGCCAGCCGAGGAAGGGACAGGGATTCCGAAAAACTGTTTTTT. The rearrangement joins TRBV2 to TRBJ1-4; 9 nucleotides line up with TRBD1. With V trimmed by 8 bases and J by 8 bases, 12 bases remained unmatched. This CDR3 is 15 amino acids long. Germline CDR1 reads SNHLY; CDR2 reads FYNNEI.

The J gene is TRBJ2-7, the V gene TRBV28; D gene ambiguous. This CDR3 has 10 residues. V lost 3 bases, J lost 6 bases, and 3 bases lay in between. The germline CDR1 and CDR2 sequences are MDHEN and SYDVKM. CDR3 nucleotide sequence: TGTGCCAGCAGTTTCGGCGAGCAGTACTTC. It yields the protein CASSFGEQYF.

This chain joins TRBV29-1 and TRBJ2-7, with a tentative D call TRBD1 (6 bases). The ends were cut back, 4 bases at V and 4 bases at J, with 11 bases in the middle. CDR1 SQVTM and CDR2 ANQGSEA come from the germline V gene. The CDR3 length is 12 residues. Here the CDR3 DNA reads TGCAGCGTTGGAGGGGGTAGATACGAGCAGTACTTC. Encoded protein: CSVGGGRYEQYF.

The chain is built from TRBV5-1 and TRBJ1-4, with a tentative D call TRBD1 (6 bases). Per germline, CDR1 SGHRS and CDR2 YFSETQ. This CDR3 has 14 amino acids. The V and J ends lost 2 bases and 2 bases respectively, with 7 bases between them. This chain's CDR3 is CASSLGGTNEKLFF. The CDR3 DNA reads TGCGCCAGCAGCTTAGGGGGTACTAATGAAAAACTGTTTTTT.

J is TRBJ1-2 and V is TRBV9; no firm D call. The CDR3 runs to 15 residues. V shed 3 bases and J shed 0 bases, with 12 bases lying between them. From germline, CDR1 is SGDLS and CDR2 YYNGEE. In DNA form, the CDR3 reads TGTGCCAGCAGCGCCCGGAGAGGATCTAACTATGGCTACACCTTC. Its translation: CASSARRGSNYGYTF.